This note documents a single TCR beta chain sequence. In the source study's methods: Cell counts per sample came from amplifying reference gene primers. TCRdb's copy holds only in-frame clones and misses some; the assay was immunoSEQ multiplex PCR. From that table come the V and J calls and clone size; the DNA was used to work out D and trimming. This table holds fewer than 85,000 clones, approximately 89% found once. This specimen belongs to a study of blood T cell repertoires in COVID-19. The wider study: Sites across the United States, Italy and Spain contributed samples from acute and convalescent COVID-19. Nucleic acid was either cDNA or gDNA, and it came from T cells, B-cell-depleted T cells, or PBMCs.

The V gene's germline CDR1 is SGHAT and CDR2 FQNNGV. The CDR3 runs 17 residues. V was pared by 1 base and J by 6 bases, with 6 bases of the junction left unmatched. Sequencing input: peripheral blood. This clonotype was obtained from a man at least 80 years old with acute or convalescent COVID-19. The chain uses TRBV11-2 and TRBJ2-2, with 12 bases fitting TRBD2. CDR3 nucleotide sequence: TGTGCCAGCAGCTTAGCTAGCGGGAGGGCCGGGTCCGGGGAGCTGTTTTTT. It translates to CASSLASGRAGSGELFF.